Sequencing of this T cell receptor (beta chain) was carried out in a study of kidney transplant recipient with SARS-CoV-2 infection. From germline, CDR1 is SGHDT and CDR2 YYEEEE. CDR3 size: 16 residues. V trimming: 5 bases; J trimming: 4 bases; junction bases outside the gene matches: 10. TCRdb re-called the reads through MiXCR, storing one row per CDR3 protein. The repertoire holds approximately 250,000 distinct CDR3 sequences, with 25% to 30% as singletons. The clonotype was recovered from a male patient aged 30 to 39 who had COVID-19 and was a kidney transplant recipient. Some T cells may have come from the graft donor. The V gene is TRBV5-6, the J gene TRBJ2-1, with TRBD1 identical over 9 bases. This specimen was a blood sample, taken at baseline and between days 110 and 120 from a kidney transplant recipient. The CDR3 DNA is TGTGCCAGCAGTCCAAGACAGGGGGGGGAATACAATGAGCAGTTCTTC. Translating it yields CASSPRQGGEYNEQFF.